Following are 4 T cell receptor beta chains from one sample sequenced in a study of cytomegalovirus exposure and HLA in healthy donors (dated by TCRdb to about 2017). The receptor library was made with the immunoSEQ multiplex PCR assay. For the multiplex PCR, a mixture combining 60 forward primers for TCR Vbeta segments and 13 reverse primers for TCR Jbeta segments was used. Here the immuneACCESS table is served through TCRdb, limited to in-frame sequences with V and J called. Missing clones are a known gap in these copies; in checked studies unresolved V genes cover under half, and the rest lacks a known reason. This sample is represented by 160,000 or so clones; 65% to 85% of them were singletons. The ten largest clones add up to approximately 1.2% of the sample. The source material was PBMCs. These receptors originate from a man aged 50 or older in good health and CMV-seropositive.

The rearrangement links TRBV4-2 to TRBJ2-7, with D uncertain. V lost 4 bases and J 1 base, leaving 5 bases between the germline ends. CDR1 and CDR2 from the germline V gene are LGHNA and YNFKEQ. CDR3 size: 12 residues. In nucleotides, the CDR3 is TGTGCCAGCAGCCCTAGATCCTACGAGCAGTACTTC. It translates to CASSPRSYEQYF.

The CDR3 sequence: CASSRSGGVKNQPQHF. In DNA, the CDR3 is TGTGCCAGTAGTAGATCCGGAGGGGTCAAGAATCAGCCCCAGCATTTT. The chain joins TRBV19 to TRBJ1-5, with a tentative D call TRBD1 (5 bases). The CDR3 is 16 residues long. V was trimmed by 4 bases and J by 4 bases, leaving 17 bases between them. CDR1 and CDR2 from the germline V gene are LNHDA and SQIVND (reference sequence).

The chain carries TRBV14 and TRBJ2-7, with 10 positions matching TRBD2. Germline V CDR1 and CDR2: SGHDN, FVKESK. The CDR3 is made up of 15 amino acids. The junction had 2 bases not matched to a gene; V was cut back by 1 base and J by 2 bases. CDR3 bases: TGTGCCAGCAGCCAAGGAGCGGGAGGGCCCTACGAGCAGTACTTC. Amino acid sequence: CASSQGAGGPYEQYF.

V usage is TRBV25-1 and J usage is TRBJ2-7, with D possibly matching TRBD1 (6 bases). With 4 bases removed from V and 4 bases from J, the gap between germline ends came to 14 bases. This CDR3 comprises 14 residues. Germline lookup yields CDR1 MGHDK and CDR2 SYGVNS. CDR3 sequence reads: CASSAQGSRYEQYF. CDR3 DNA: TGTGCCAGCAGTGCACAGGGTAGTCGTTACGAGCAGTACTTC.